The rows below give T cell receptor beta chains drawn from one sample of a study of T cells in Graves' hyperthyroidism and ophthalmopathy. TCRdb recomputed calls from the multiplex PCR reads with MiXCR, one row per CDR3 protein. The sample holds roughly 300,000 distinct CDR3 sequences, 14% seen once. The sequencing sample was made of blood. The receptors derive from a woman aged 30 to 39 with Graves' hyperthyroidism. The CDR3 runs from the conserved cysteine through the conserved F or W. The D gene is left open where the match is weak. Expanded clones are given a class, and other clones once, few, many or no size at all.

clone size,V gene,D gene,J gene,CDR3 protein,CDR3 DNA
few,TRBV30,.,TRBJ1-1,CAWSEDGRHPNTEAFF,TGTGCCTGGAGTGAGGACGGTCGACATCCGAACACTGAAGCTTTCTTT
few,TRBV28,.,TRBJ2-5,CASIGETQYF,TGTGCCAGCATAGGGGAGACCCAGTACTTC
.,TRBV6-1,.,TRBJ2-7,CASIEDWSREQYF,TGTGCCAGCATCGAGGACTGGTCCCGAGAGCAGTACTTC
few,TRBV18,.,TRBJ2-3,CASSPEEDTQYF,TGTGCCAGCTCCCCGGAGGAAGATACGCAGTATTTT
many,TRBV18,.,TRBJ2-3,CASSPASPPTDTQYF,TGTGCCAGCTCCCCCGCCTCTCCTCCCACAGATACGCAGTATTTT
many,TRBV6-1,TRBD1,TRBJ2-7,CASATGGAGYYEQYF,TGTGCCAGCGCGACAGGGGGCGCGGGCTACTACGAGCAGTACTTC
many,TRBV24-1,TRBD2,TRBJ2-2,CATSDWGGTSHPNTGELFF,TGTGCCACCAGTGATTGGGGAGGGACCTCACATCCGAACACCGGGGAGCTGTTTTTT
many,TRBV28,.,TRBJ2-2,CASIRGHGELFF,TGTGCCAGCATTCGGGGGCACGGGGAGCTGTTTTTT
many,TRBV28,.,TRBJ2-5,CASSPPGPRGEETQYF,TGTGCCAGCAGTCCCCCGGGCCCCCGAGGGGAAGAGACCCAGTACTTC
many,TRBV20-1,.,TRBJ2-1,CSAAGAAAYNEQFF,TGCAGTGCTGCCGGGGCCGCGGCCTACAATGAGCAGTTCTTC
many,TRBV6-2/TRBV6-3,TRBD2,TRBJ2-3,CASSYSIWREETDTQYF,TGTGCCAGCAGTTACTCGATATGGCGGGAGGAAACAGATACGCAGTATTTT
many,TRBV27,.,TRBJ2-5,CASSLQCDREETQYF,TGTGCCAGCAGTTTACAATGTGACAGAGAAGAGACCCAGTACTTC
many,TRBV28,TRBD2,TRBJ2-3,CASSREAGVIDTQYF,TGTGCCAGCAGCCGTGAGGCGGGAGTCATAGATACGCAGTATTTT
many,TRBV29-1,.,TRBJ2-2,CSVGRGGTNTGELFF,TGCAGCGTTGGGAGGGGGGGAACGAACACCGGGGAGCTGTTTTTT
many,TRBV29-1,TRBD1,TRBJ2-7,CSVETAGQERLEQYF,TGCAGCGTTGAAACGGCGGGACAGGAGAGACTCGAGCAGTACTTC
many,TRBV28,.,TRBJ1-4,CASNDLGFSEKLFF,TGTGCCAGCAACGATTTGGGGTTTAGTGAAAAACTGTTTTTT
many,TRBV20-1,TRBD2,TRBJ2-1,CSANPASGIRGPYNEQFF,TGCAGTGCTAACCCGGCTAGCGGGATTAGGGGCCCCTACAATGAGCAGTTCTTC
.,TRBV6-2/TRBV6-3,.,TRBJ2-4,CASALTGIVAKNIQYF,TGTGCCAGCGCACTTACAGGGATTGTGGCCAAAAACATTCAGTACTTC
few,TRBV19,.,TRBJ2-2,CASKGGGPDTGELFF,TGTGCCAGTAAGGGGGGAGGGCCGGACACCGGGGAGCTGTTTTTT
many,TRBV5-1,TRBD2,TRBJ2-1,CASSANSGSRTNEQFF,TGCGCCAGCAGCGCAAATAGCGGGAGTAGAACCAATGAGCAGTTCTTC
.,TRBV7-2,.,TRBJ1-2,CASSSPSGPLSGYTF,TGTGCCAGCAGCTCCCCCTCGGGGCCCTTAAGTGGCTACACCTTC
.,TRBV29-1,.,TRBJ1-1,CSVQEVQSEVFF,TGCAGCGTTCAGGAGGTACAGTCGGAAGTTTTCTTT
.,TRBV24-1,.,TRBJ1-5,CATSDSNQPQHF,TGTGCCACCAGTGATTCCAATCAGCCCCAGCATTTT